This TCR beta chain was profiled in a study of immune heterogeneity within non-small cell lung tumors. About the research overall: There was 1 tumor not otherwise specified, along with about 10 non-squamous carcinomas and 4 squamous cell carcinomas.

This clonotype was detected a few times. As yet, its antigen is unknown. TCR beta CDR3 regions came from multiplex PCR with 32 forward V and 13 reverse J primers. TCRdb processed the multiplex PCR reads anew with MiXCR; each CDR3 protein has one entry. The repertoire has 12,000 to 15,000 distinct CDR3 sequences, 25% to 35% of them found once; the top ten carry around 15%. General study results and limits: Between individual patients, the high-frequency T-cell receptor beta clonotypes largely differed. Statistically, local T-cell clonality exhibited a moderate yet significant correlation with local tumor mutational burden (R approximately 0.3).

V lost 2 bases, J lost 6 bases, and 17 bases lay in between. The germline CDR1 and CDR2 sequences are MNHNS and SASEGT. CDR3 size: 16 residues. Each sample used 600 to 700 ng of genomic DNA from bulk tumor tissue. Multiple widely separated biopsies were taken from each primary tumor at surgery. Enrolled individuals presented with untreated, newly diagnosed non-small cell lung cancer and received curative surgery. Those donating were patients (newly diagnosed with non-small cell lung cancer) who were having surgery with curative intent. J is TRBJ1-5 and V is TRBV6-1; maybe TRBD1 (5 bases). The sequencing sample was made of lung tumor tissue. This clonotype was obtained from a woman aged 50 to 60 with non-small cell lung cancer. The CDR3 loop is CASSEIIGGGRQPQHF. The CDR3 coding sequence is TGTGCCAGCAGTGAAATCATTGGGGGGGGTCGTCAGCCCCAGCATTTT.